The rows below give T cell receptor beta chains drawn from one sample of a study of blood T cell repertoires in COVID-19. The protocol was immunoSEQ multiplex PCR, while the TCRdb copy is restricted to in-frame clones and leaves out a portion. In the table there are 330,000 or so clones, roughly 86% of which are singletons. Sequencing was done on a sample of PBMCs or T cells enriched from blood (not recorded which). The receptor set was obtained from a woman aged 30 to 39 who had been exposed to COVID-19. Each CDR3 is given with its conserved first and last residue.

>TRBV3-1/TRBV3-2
CASSQGPSGLYEQYF
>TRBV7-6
CASSLAFPPNTEAFF
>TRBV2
CASRRQPGVGETQYF
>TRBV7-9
CASSSPKSRTENIQYF
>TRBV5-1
CASSPTSIGGSYEQYF
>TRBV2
CASSGPFALVAEQYF
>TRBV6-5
CASSYPGQLDTQYF
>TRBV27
CATGVQSSYEQYF
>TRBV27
CASSPLGTGGLYEQYF
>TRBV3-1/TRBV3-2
CASSLTEDYEQYF
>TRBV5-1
CASSPAGWDEQFF
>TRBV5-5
CASTREGLYEQYF
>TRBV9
CASSVVAFTDTQYF
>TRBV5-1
CASRHIAGEPGQFF
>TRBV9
CASSARGELFF
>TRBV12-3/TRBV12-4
CASSADRGSVLTF
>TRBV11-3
CASSPQGEDYNEQFF
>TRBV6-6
CASSYSHRGRGYGYTF
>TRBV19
CASSPTLGMNTEAFF
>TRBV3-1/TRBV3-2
CASSQQGAGEPQHF
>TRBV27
CASIGQGKAFF
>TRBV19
CASSIDGTGNTEAFF
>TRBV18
CASSPLPGSISYNEQFF
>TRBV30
CAWSVQGADTIYF
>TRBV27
CASSFHPPGSDTQYF
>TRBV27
CASSLIGAPGKNIQYF
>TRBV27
CASSSAGGKSTEAFF
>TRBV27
CASSLRAAGAKNIQYF
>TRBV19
CASSIMDGADEQFF
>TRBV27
CASSPRERNSYNEQFF
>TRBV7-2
CASSLGEGENNEQFF
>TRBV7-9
CASSSDFTGELFF